These 4 T cell receptor beta chains came from one sample sequenced in a study of T cells after yellow fever vaccination. TCRdb processed the 5' RACE reads anew with MiXCR; each CDR3 protein has one entry. The table has roughly 330,000 distinct CDR3 sequences, 3.5% to 4.5% seen once. Sequencing was performed on PBMCs, taken 5 days after the yellow fever booster vaccination. These receptors all come from a man between 18 and 35 years old who received the YFV17D yellow fever vaccine.

This chain links TRBV2 with TRBJ2-5, with 10 bases aligning to TRBD1. This CDR3 region has 14 residues. Germline V lookup: CDR1 SNHLY, CDR2 FYNNEI. V shed 6 bases, J shed 4 bases, and the junction held 5 bases outside the gene matches. CDR3 region: CASRGTGARETQYF. The DNA of the CDR3 is TGTGCCAGCAGGGGGACAGGGGCGCGAGAGACCCAGTACTTC. Full variable domain (remainder filled in from reference TRBV2 and TRBJ2-5): EPEVTQTPSHQVTQMGQEVILRCVPISNHLYFYWYRQILGQKVEFLVSFYNNEISEKSEIFDDQFSVERPDGSNFTLKIRSTKLEDSAMYFCASRGTGARETQYFGPGTRLLVL.

This clonotype appeared many times. The chain recombines TRBV2 with TRBJ1-6; D might be TRBD1 (5 bases). Germline V gene data show CDR1 as SNHLY and CDR2 as FYNNEI. The length of the CDR3 is 14 residues. The germline V and J ends were trimmed by 6 bases and 7 bases, with 13 bases remaining between them. The CDR3 loop is CASRRGFGNSPLHF. DNA of the CDR3: TGTGCCAGCAGACGGGGCTTTGGGAATTCACCCCTCCACTTT.

This sequence joins TRBV6-5 and TRBJ2-1; the D call may be TRBD1 or TRBD2 (5 bases each). Trimming left V 0 bases short and J 7 bases short, with 10 bases between. Germline lookup yields CDR1 MNHEY and CDR2 SVGAGI. The CDR3 consists of 14 residues. The CDR3 region is CASSYSGRVNEQFF. The CDR3 region has the DNA TGTGCCAGCAGTTACTCGGGACGCGTTAATGAGCAGTTCTTC.

The V call is TRBV20-1, the J call TRBJ1-1, with TRBD1 matching over 12 bases. In germline, CDR1 is DFQATT, CDR2 SNEGSKA (reference sequence). The CDR3 sequence is 17 residues long. After removal of 3 bases from V and 2 bases from J, the junction contained 10 bases not matched to a gene. CDR3 bases: TGCAGTGCTAGCCGCCGGGACAGGGGGCAGTTTAACACTGAAGCTTTCTTT. It translates to CSASRRDRGQFNTEAFF.